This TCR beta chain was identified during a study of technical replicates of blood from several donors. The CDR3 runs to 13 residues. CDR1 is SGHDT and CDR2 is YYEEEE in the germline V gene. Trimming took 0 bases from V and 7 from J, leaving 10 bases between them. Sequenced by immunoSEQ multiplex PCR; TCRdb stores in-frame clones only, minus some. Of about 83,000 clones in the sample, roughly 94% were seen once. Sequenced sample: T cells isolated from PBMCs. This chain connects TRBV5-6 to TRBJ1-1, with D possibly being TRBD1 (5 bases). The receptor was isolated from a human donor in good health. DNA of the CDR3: TGTGCCAGCAGCTTGGTAGGGGTCGGTGAAGCTTTCTTT. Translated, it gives CASSLVGVGEAFF.